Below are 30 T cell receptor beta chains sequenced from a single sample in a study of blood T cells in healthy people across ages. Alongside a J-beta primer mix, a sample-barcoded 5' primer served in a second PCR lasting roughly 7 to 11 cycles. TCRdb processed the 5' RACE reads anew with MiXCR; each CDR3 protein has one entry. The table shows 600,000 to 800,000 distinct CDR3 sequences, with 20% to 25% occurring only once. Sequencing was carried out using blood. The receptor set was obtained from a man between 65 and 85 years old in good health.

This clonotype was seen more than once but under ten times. CDR3 in DNA: TGCGCCAGCAGCTTGGCGACTAGTTCCCACAATGAGCAGTTCTTC. This sequence encodes CASSLATSSHNEQFF. The V call is TRBV5-1, the J call TRBJ2-1, with a weak D call TRBD2 (6 bases). The CDR3 extends over 15 amino acids. V lost 0 bases and J lost 5, with 12 bases in between. CDR1 and CDR2 (germline): SGHRS, YFSETQ.

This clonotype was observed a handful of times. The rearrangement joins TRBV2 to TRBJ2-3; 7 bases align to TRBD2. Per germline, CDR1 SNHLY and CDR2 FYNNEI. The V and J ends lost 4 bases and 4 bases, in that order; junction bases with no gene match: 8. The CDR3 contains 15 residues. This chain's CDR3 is CASSGDQAGADTQYF. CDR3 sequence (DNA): TGTGCCAGCAGTGGGGACCAGGCGGGAGCAGATACGCAGTATTTT.

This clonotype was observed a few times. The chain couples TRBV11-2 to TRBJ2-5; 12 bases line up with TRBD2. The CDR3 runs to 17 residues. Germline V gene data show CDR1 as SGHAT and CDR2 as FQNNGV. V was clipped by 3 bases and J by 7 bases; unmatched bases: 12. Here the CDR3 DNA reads TGTGCCAGCAGCTTGGATCTAGCGGGAGGGGCGATCGGGACCCAGTACTTC. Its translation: CASSLDLAGGAIGTQYF. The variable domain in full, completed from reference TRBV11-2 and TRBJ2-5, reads EAGVAQSPRYKIIEKRQSVAFWCNPISGHATLYWYQQILGQGPKLLIQFQNNGVVDDSQLPKDRFSAERLKGVDSTLKIQPAKLEDSAVYLCASSLDLAGGAIGTQYFGPGTRLLVL.

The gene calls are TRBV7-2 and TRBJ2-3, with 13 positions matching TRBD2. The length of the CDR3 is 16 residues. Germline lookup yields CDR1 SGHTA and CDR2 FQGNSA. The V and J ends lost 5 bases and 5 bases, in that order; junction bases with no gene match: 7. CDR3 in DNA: TGTGCCAGCAGCCGTACTAGCGGGAGGGCCGAAGATACGCAGTATTTT. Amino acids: CASSRTSGRAEDTQYF.

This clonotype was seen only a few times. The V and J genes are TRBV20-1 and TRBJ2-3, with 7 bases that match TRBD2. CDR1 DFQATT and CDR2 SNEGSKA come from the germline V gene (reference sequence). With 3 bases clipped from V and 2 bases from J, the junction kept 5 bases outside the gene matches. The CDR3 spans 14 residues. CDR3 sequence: CSASGGRDTDTQYF. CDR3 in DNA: TGCAGTGCTAGCGGTGGGAGGGACACAGATACGCAGTATTTT.

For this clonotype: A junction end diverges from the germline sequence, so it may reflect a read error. CDR3 DNA: TGCAGTGCTTCGGACGGTAGCACAGGTACGCAGTATTTT. This sequence encodes CSASDGSTGTQYF. The chain carries TRBV20-1 and TRBJ2-3; D might be TRBD1 (5 bases). The CDR3 extends over 13 amino acids. Germline assignment: CDR1 DFQATT and CDR2 SNEGSKA (reference sequence).

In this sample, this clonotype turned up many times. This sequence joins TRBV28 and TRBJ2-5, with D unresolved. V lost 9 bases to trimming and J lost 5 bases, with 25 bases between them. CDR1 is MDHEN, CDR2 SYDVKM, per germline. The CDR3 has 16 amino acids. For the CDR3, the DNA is TGTGCCAGTTCCCCGTACTTAAGATCAGGCCGGGAGACCCAGTACTTC. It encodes CASSPYLRSGRETQYF. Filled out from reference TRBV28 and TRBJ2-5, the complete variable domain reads DVKVTQSSRYLVKRTGEKVFLECVQDMDHENMFWYRQDPGLGLRLIYFSYDVKMKEKGDIPEGYSVSREKKERFSLILESASTNQTSMYLCASSPYLRSGRETQYFGPGTRLLVL.

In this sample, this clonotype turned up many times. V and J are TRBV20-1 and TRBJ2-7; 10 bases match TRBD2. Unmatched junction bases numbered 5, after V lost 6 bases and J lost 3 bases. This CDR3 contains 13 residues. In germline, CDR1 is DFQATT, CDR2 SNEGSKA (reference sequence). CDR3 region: CSASGTSDYEQYF. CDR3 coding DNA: TGCAGTGCCAGTGGGACTAGCGACTACGAGCAGTACTTC.

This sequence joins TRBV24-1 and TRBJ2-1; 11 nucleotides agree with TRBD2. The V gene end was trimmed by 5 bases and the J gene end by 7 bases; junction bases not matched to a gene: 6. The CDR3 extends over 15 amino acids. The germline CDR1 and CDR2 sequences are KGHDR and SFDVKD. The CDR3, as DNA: TGTGCCACCAGTGTTCTAGCGGGAGGCAGGAATGAGCAGTTCTTC. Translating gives CATSVLAGGRNEQFF.

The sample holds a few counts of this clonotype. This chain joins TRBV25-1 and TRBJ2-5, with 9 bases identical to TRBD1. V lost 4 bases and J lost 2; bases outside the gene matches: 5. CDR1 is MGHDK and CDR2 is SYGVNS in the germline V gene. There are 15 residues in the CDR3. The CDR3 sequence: CASSGGQGSQETQYF. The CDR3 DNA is TGTGCCAGCAGTGGAGGACAGGGGAGTCAAGAGACCCAGTACTTC.

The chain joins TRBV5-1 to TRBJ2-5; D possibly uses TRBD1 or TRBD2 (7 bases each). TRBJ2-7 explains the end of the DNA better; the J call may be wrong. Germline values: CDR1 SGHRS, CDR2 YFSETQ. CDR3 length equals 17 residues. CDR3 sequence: CASSNGGGGGLVYEQYF. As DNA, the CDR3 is TGCGCCAGCAGCAATGGGGGAGGGGGCGGATTAGTCTACGAGCAGTACTTC.

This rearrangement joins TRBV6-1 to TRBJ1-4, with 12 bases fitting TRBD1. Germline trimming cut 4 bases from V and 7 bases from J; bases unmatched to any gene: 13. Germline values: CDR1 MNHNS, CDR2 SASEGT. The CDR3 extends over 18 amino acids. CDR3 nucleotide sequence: TGTGCCAGCAGTGGACCGGGACAGGGGGCACCCTCTCCTGAAAAACTGTTTTTT. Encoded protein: CASSGPGQGAPSPEKLFF.

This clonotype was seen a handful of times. The CDR3 DNA sequence: TGTGCCATCATGGTTACGGCGGGAGGCTACAATGAGCAGTTCTTC. Its protein is CAIMVTAGGYNEQFF. The gene calls are TRBV10-3 and TRBJ2-1; 8 bases are a match to TRBD2. Germline V gene lookup returns CDR1 ENHRY and CDR2 SYGVKD. The CDR3 has 15 residues. Germline trimming cut 7 bases from V and 3 bases from J; bases unmatched to any gene: 8.

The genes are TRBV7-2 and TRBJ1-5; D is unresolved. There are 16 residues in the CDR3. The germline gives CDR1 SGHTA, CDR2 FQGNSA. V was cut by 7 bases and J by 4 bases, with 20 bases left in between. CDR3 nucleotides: TGTGCCAGCACCGAAAAGCCCTCGTTGTATAATCAGCCCCAGCATTTT. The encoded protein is CASTEKPSLYNQPQHF.

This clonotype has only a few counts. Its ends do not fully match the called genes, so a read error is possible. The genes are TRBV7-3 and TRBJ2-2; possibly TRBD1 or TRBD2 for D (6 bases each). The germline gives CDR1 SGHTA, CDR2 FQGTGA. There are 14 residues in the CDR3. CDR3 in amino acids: CASSEGGNTGEQFF. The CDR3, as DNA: TGTGCCAGCAGCGAAGGGGGGAACACCGGGGAGCAGTTTTTT.

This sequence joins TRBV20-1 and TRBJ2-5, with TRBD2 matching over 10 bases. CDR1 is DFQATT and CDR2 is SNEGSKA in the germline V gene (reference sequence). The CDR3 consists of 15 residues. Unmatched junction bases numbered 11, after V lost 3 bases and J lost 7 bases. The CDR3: CSASSASGSVGTQYF. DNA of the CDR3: TGCAGTGCTAGTTCAGCTAGCGGGAGCGTTGGGACCCAGTACTTC.

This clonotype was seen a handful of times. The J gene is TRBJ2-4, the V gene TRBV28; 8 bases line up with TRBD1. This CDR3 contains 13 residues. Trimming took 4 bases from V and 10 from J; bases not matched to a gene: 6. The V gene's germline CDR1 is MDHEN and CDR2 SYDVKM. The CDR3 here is CASSSNRDRIQYF. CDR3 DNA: TGTGCCAGCAGTTCGAACCGGGACAGGATTCAGTACTTC.

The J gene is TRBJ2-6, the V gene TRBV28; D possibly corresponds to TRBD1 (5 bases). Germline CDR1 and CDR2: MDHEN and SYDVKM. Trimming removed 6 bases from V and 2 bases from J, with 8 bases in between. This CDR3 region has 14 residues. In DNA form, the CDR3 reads TGTGCCAGCAGGTCAGGGACTGGGGCCAACGTCCTGACTTTC. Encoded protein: CASRSGTGANVLTF.

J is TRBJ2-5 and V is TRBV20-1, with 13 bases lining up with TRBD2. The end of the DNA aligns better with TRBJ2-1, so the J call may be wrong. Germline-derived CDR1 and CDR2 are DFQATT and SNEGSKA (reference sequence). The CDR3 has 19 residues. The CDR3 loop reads CSARGTSGMLLLPPYEQFF. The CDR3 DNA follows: TGCAGTGCTAGGGGGACTAGCGGGATGTTACTCCTACCTCCCTATGAGCAGTTCTTC.

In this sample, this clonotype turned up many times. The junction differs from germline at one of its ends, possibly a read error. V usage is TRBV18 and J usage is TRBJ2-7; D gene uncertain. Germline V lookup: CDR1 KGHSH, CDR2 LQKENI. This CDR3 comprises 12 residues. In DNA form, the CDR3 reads TGCGCCAGCAGCCCGAACAGCTACGAGCAGTACTTC. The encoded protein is CASSPNSYEQYF.

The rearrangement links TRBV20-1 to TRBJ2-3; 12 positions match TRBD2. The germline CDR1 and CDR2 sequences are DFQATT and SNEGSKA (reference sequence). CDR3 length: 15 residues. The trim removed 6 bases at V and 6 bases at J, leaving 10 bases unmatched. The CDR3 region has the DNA TGCAGTGCCTACCCGACTAGCGGGAGATCGGATACGCAGTATTTT. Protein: CSAYPTSGRSDTQYF.

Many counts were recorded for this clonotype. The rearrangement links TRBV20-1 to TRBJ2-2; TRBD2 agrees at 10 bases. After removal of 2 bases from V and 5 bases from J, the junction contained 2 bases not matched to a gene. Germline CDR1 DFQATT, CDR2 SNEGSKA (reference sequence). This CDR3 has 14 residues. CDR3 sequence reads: CSARLAGATGELFF. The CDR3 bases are TGCAGTGCTAGACTAGCGGGAGCAACCGGGGAGCTGTTTTTT.

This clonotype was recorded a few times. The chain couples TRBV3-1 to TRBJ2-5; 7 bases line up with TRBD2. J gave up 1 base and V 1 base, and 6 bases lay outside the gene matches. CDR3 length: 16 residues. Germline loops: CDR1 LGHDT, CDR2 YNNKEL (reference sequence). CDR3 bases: TGTGCCAGCAGCCAAGGGTCAAGCGGGACCCAAGAGACCCAGTACTTC. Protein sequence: CASSQGSSGTQETQYF.

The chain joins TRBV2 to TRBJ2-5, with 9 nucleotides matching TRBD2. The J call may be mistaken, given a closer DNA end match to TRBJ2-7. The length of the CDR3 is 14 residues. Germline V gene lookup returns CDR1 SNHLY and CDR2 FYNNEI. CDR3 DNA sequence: TGTGCCAGCCAGGAGGGGACTAGCAACTACGAGCAGTACTTC. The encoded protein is CASQEGTSNYEQYF.

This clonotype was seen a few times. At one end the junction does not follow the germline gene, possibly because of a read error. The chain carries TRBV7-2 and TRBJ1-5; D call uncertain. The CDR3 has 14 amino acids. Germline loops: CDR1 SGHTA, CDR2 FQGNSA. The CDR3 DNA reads TGTGCAAGCAGGCAAGGTGGCGGCAATCAGCCCCAGCATTTT. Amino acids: CASRQGGGNQPQHF.

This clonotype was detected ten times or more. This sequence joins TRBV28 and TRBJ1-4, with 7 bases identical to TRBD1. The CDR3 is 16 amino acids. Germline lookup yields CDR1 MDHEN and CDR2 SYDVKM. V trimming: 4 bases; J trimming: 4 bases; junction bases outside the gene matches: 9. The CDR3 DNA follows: TGTGCCAGCAGTTCCCGGGACAGCTTTTATAATGAAAAACTGTTTTTT. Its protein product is CASSSRDSFYNEKLFF.

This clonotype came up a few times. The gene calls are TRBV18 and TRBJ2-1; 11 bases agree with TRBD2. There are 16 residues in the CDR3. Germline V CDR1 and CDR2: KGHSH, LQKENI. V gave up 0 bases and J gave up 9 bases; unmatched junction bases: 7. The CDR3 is CASSPPKASGRSEQFF. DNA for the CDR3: TGTGCCAGCTCACCACCGAAAGCTAGCGGGAGGAGTGAGCAGTTCTTC.

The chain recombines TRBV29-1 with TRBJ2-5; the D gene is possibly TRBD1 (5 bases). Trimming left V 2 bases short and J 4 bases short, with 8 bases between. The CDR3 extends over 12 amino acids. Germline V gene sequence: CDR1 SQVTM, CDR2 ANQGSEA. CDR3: CSVEWQGETQYF. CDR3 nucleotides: TGCAGCGTTGAATGGCAGGGAGAGACCCAGTACTTC.

The CDR3, as DNA: TGTGCCAGTAGGAGGGGGACAGGGGGCACTGAAGCTTTCTTT. As protein: CASRRGTGGTEAFF. The chain carries TRBV19 and TRBJ1-1, with 11 bases matching TRBD1. CDR1 is LNHDA and CDR2 is SQIVND in the germline V gene (reference sequence). V was pared by 6 bases and J by 4 bases, with 4 bases of the junction left unmatched. The CDR3 has 14 residues.

The CDR3 reads CASGGTLGYEQYF. CDR3 DNA: TGTGCTAGTGGCGGGACACTGGGGTACGAGCAGTACTTC. This sequence joins TRBV12-5 and TRBJ2-5, with D maybe TRBD1 (6 bases). TRBJ2-7 matches the DNA end more closely, so the J call is doubtful. CDR3 size: 13 residues. From germline, CDR1 is LGHNT and CDR2 FRNRAP.